This passage covers 21 T cell receptor beta chains from one sample sequenced in a study of cytomegalovirus exposure and HLA in healthy donors. PCR amplification relied on 60 Vbeta primers (plus 13 Jbeta primers). The assay was immunoSEQ multiplex PCR, and TCRdb's table has in-frame clones only and misses some. The repertoire holds 150,000 to 180,000 clones, with more than 70% as singletons. Material: PBMCs. These receptors came from a woman aged 40 to 50 in good health and CMV-seropositive.

The chain is built from TRBV2 and TRBJ2-7; 13 nucleotides agree with TRBD2. The CDR3 spans 17 residues. Germline CDR1 SNHLY, CDR2 FYNNEI. V was pared by 7 bases and J by 0 bases, with 9 bases of the junction left unmatched. CDR3: CASNPGLAGSSSYEQYF. The CDR3 region has the DNA TGTGCCAGCAACCCGGGACTAGCGGGATCAAGCTCCTACGAGCAGTACTTC. Full variable domain (remainder filled in from reference TRBV2 and TRBJ2-7): EPEVTQTPSHQVTQMGQEVILRCVPISNHLYFYWYRQILGQKVEFLVSFYNNEISEKSEIFDDQFSVERPDGSNFTLKIRSTKLEDSAMYFCASNPGLAGSSSYEQYFGPGTRLTVT.

The CDR3 protein is CASSRAGQEKKLFF. The CDR3 coding sequence is TGTGCCAGCAGCCGTGCGGGACAGGAAAAAAAACTGTTTTTT. This chain uses TRBV27 with TRBJ1-4, with 8 bases matching TRBD1. Trimming at V came to 6 bases and at J to 9 bases, leaving 9 bases not matched to a gene. CDR1 is MNHEY, CDR2 SMNVEV, per germline (reference sequence). The CDR3 consists of 14 residues.

V gene TRBV6-1 combines with J gene TRBJ2-5; D is uncertain. This CDR3 is built from 13 residues. Per germline, CDR1 MNHNS and CDR2 SASEGT. Trimming pared 2 bases from V and 13 bases from J, leaving 17 bases between. The CDR3 reads CASSEIVGGPSYF. In DNA, the CDR3 is TGTGCCAGCAGTGAAATCGTAGGTGGGCCTTCGTACTTC.

The chain recombines TRBV30 with TRBJ2-5; 10 nucleotides match TRBD2. The ends lost 3 bases at V and 2 bases at J; junction bases unmatched: 6. The CDR3 is made up of 15 amino acids. Germline V gene lookup returns CDR1 GTSNPN and CDR2 SVGIG (reference sequence). Here the CDR3 DNA reads TGTGCCTGGAGCCTCGGACTAGCGGCTCAAGAGACCCAGTACTTC. Protein: CAWSLGLAAQETQYF.

This rearrangement joins TRBV18 to TRBJ2-2; D is possibly TRBD1 (6 bases). This CDR3 has 17 residues. Germline V lookup: CDR1 KGHSH, CDR2 LQKENI. The ends were cut back, 0 bases at V and 1 base at J, with 12 bases in the middle. The CDR3: CASSPPNRALNTGELFF. In DNA form, the CDR3 reads TGTGCCAGCTCACCACCTAACAGGGCATTGAACACCGGGGAGCTGTTTTTT.

The chain joins TRBV30 to TRBJ1-1; D is undetermined. The germline gives CDR1 GTSNPN, CDR2 SVGIG (reference sequence). The ends were cut back, 2 bases at V and 4 bases at J, with 11 bases in the middle. CDR3 size: 13 residues. This CDR3 is CAWSRQVGTEAFF. The CDR3, as DNA: TGTGCCTGGAGTCGGCAGGTTGGCACTGAAGCTTTCTTT.

J is TRBJ2-7 and V is TRBV5-1, with TRBD1 matching 11 bases. V was pared by 4 bases and J by 6 bases, with 12 bases of the junction left unmatched. The CDR3 runs 16 residues. CDR1 and CDR2 (germline): SGHRS, YFSETQ. This CDR3 is CASSRTPGQGASEQYF. CDR3 DNA: TGCGCCAGCAGCCGAACGCCAGGACAGGGGGCGTCCGAGCAGTACTTC.

Only one count was recorded for this clone. The V and J genes are TRBV14 and TRBJ2-7; D call uncertain. Germline V gene data show CDR1 as SGHDN and CDR2 as FVKESK. CDR3 length: 14 amino acids. V lost 4 bases, J lost 6 bases, and 16 bases lay in between. The CDR3, as DNA: TGTGCCAGCAGCCCGCCCGGGTCCTTCGCCGAGCAGTACTTC. Its translation is CASSPPGSFAEQYF.

The chain employs TRBV19 and TRBJ1-1; 7 nucleotides align to TRBD1. The CDR3 sequence is 16 residues long. The germline V gene has CDR1 LNHDA and CDR2 SQIVND (reference sequence). Trimming removed 4 bases from V and 5 bases from J; junction bases left unmatched: 13. The CDR3 loop reads CASSRSFPGQITEAFF. The DNA of the CDR3 is TGTGCCAGTAGTAGGTCATTCCCGGGACAGATTACTGAAGCTTTCTTT.

This chain links TRBV5-1 with TRBJ1-2, with D uncertain. V was pared by 3 bases and J by 7 bases, with 13 bases between. CDR1 SGHRS and CDR2 YFSETQ come from the germline V gene. The CDR3 is made up of 13 amino acids. CDR3 protein: CASSYLQGAGYTF. CDR3 coding DNA: TGCGCCAGCAGCTACCTACAAGGAGCTGGCTACACCTTC. The variable domain in full, with the rest retrieved from reference TRBV5-1 and TRBJ1-2, is KAGVTQTPRYLIKTRGQQVTLSCSPISGHRSVSWYQQTPGQGLQFLFEYFSETQRNKGNFPGRFSGRQFSNSRSEMNVSTLELGDSALYLCASSYLQGAGYTFGSGTRLTVV.

The CDR3 region has the DNA TGCAGCGTTACCGGGAGGGTAACAGATACGCAGTATTTT. This gives the protein CSVTGRVTDTQYF. The V and J genes are TRBV29-1 and TRBJ2-3; TRBD2 matches at 8 bases. With V trimmed by 5 bases and J by 3 bases, 4 bases remained unmatched. CDR3 length: 13 residues. Germline loops: CDR1 SQVTM, CDR2 ANQGSEA.

The chain employs TRBV7-9 and TRBJ2-2; no clear D. Between the trimmed V and J ends, which lost 1 base and 3 bases, there was a span of 9 bases. In germline, CDR1 is SEHNR, CDR2 FQNEAQ (reference sequence). The CDR3 loop spans 15 amino acids. The CDR3 DNA follows: TGTGCCAGCAGCTTAGATTCGAGCTACACCGGGGAGCTGTTTTTT. Amino acids: CASSLDSSYTGELFF.

As to this clone: The sample has other DNA sequences that encode this CDR3 too. The chain uses TRBV6-1 and TRBJ2-7, with 9 positions matching TRBD1. J gave up 4 bases and V 6 bases, and 4 bases lay outside the gene matches. There are 13 residues in the CDR3. Germline V gene lookup returns CDR1 MNHNS and CDR2 SASEGT. In DNA form, the CDR3 reads TGTGCCAGCAGCAGAGACAGGGGGTACGAGCAGTACTTC. Its translation is CASSRDRGYEQYF.

The rearrangement joins TRBV27 to TRBJ1-3; no definite D call. The length of the CDR3 is 13 residues. Germline CDR1 MNHEY, CDR2 SMNVEV (reference sequence). V was pared by 5 bases and J by 0 bases, with 5 bases between. CDR3 bases: TGTGCCAGCAGTAATAACTCTGGAAACACCATATATTTT. This codes for CASSNNSGNTIYF.

The chain is built from TRBV5-1 and TRBJ2-7; 8 bases are shared with TRBD1. V shed 2 bases, J shed 2 bases, and the junction held 3 bases outside the gene matches. The CDR3 is 14 amino acids. Germline CDR1 SGHRS, CDR2 YFSETQ. This CDR3 reads CASSFTGGTYEQYF. Here the CDR3 DNA reads TGCGCCAGCAGCTTTACAGGGGGAACCTACGAGCAGTACTTC.

The V call is TRBV18, the J call TRBJ2-7; the D gene is possibly TRBD1 (6 bases). This CDR3 region has 16 residues. With 2 bases removed from V and 2 bases from J, the gap between germline ends came to 16 bases. Germline values: CDR1 KGHSH, CDR2 LQKENI. The CDR3 region is CASSPTAKDSAYEQYF. As DNA, the CDR3 is TGTGCCAGCTCACCAACGGCTAAGGACAGCGCCTACGAGCAGTACTTC.

The genes are TRBV6-6 and TRBJ2-7, with D possibly matching TRBD2 (5 bases). Germline loops: CDR1 MNHNY, CDR2 SVGAGI (reference sequence). V was trimmed by 2 bases and J by 4 bases, leaving 12 bases between them. The CDR3 has 14 amino acids. As DNA, the CDR3 is TGTGCCAGCAGTTACCGAGGGTATCCGTACGAGCAGTACTTC. Translated: CASSYRGYPYEQYF.

The chain couples TRBV28 to TRBJ1-1, with D possibly being TRBD1 (5 bases). V lost 6 bases to trimming and J lost 0 bases, with 11 bases between them. This CDR3 is 14 amino acids long. Germline values: CDR1 MDHEN, CDR2 SYDVKM. The CDR3 spells CASRITGVNTEAFF. The CDR3 DNA reads TGTGCCAGCAGAATAACGGGGGTGAACACTGAAGCTTTCTTT. Together with reference TRBV28 and TRBJ1-1, the CDR3 gives the full variable domain: DVKVTQSSRYLVKRTGEKVFLECVQDMDHENMFWYRQDPGLGLRLIYFSYDVKMKEKGDIPEGYSVSREKKERFSLILESASTNQTSMYLCASRITGVNTEAFFGQGTRLTVV.

The chain has TRBV28 and TRBJ1-2, with 9 bases fitting TRBD1. This CDR3 comprises 17 residues. Germline values: CDR1 MDHEN, CDR2 SYDVKM. V shed 5 bases, J shed 10 bases, and the junction held 20 bases outside the gene matches. CDR3 coding DNA: TGTGCCAGCAGTATATTGGGACAGGGTTTGAGCCCGTCTCTCTACACCTTC. Its protein is CASSILGQGLSPSLYTF.

The chain has TRBV11-3 and TRBJ1-1; possible D gene TRBD1, 5 bases. This CDR3 spans 15 amino acids. Germline V gene sequence: CDR1 SGHNT, CDR2 YENEEA. Trimming removed 3 bases at V and 4 bases at J, with 15 bases between. The CDR3, as DNA: TGTGCCAGCAGCTTCCGACCCGATAGGGGCACTGAAGCTTTCTTT. Residues: CASSFRPDRGTEAFF.

This chain uses TRBV19 with TRBJ1-5; TRBD1 aligns across 12 bases. The V gene's germline CDR1 is LNHDA and CDR2 SQIVND (reference sequence). This CDR3 region has 16 residues. Unmatched junction bases numbered 10, after V lost 6 bases and J lost 7 bases. CDR3 loop: CASRRDRGLSNQPQHF. In DNA form, the CDR3 reads TGTGCCAGTAGACGGGACAGGGGGCTAAGTAACCAGCCCCAGCATTTT.